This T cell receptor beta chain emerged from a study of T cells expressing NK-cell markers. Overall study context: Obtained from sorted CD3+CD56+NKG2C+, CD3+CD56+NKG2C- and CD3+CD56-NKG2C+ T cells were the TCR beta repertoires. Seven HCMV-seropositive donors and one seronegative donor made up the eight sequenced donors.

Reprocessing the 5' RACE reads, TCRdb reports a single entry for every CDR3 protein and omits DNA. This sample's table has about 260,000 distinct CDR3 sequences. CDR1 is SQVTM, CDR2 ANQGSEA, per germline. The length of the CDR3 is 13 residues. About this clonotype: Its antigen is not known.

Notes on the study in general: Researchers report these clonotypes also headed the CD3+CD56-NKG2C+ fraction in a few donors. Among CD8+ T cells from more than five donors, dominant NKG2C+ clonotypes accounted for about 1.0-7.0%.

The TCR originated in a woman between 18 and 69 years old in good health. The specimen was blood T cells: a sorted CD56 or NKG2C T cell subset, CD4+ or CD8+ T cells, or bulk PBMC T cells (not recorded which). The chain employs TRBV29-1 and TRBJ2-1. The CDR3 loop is CSVEERAYNEQFF.